This TCR beta chain comes out of a study of T cells in Graves' hyperthyroidism and ophthalmopathy. Study background: Peripheral blood was secured at the point of initial diagnosis, before any treatment.

About this clonotype: The antigen remains unidentified.

Germline values: CDR1 SGHNT, CDR2 YYREEE (reference sequence). Trimming cost V 3 bases and J 2 bases; bases outside gene matches: 4. The CDR3 has 14 amino acids. RNA transcripts yielded amplified TCR beta CDR3 regions. The study used the HTBI primer set for a first-round RT-PCR of the TCR CDR3. TCRdb fed the multiplex PCR reads into MiXCR, producing one record per CDR3 protein. The data show approximately 350,000 distinct CDR3 sequences, with roughly 15% seen just once and about 21% held by the top ten. Notes on the study in general: Blood also carried most thyroid clonotypes expanded above 0.001. A 13 V-J signature model discriminated ophthalmopathy versus stable hyperthyroidism.

The TCR originated in a woman aged 55-69 years with Graves' ophthalmopathy. Sequences were obtained from blood. This chain uses TRBV5-4 with TRBJ2-5; TRBD1 matches 7 bases. CDR3: CASSSPGQQETQYF. DNA for the CDR3: TGTGCCAGCAGCTCCCCGGGACAGCAAGAGACCCAGTACTTC.